The 4 T cell receptor beta chains below come from one sample, sequenced in a study of radiotherapy plus CTLA-4 blockade in lung cancer. The assay was immunoSEQ multiplex PCR, and TCRdb's table has in-frame clones only and misses some. The sample has 60,000 to 85,000 clones, around nine tenths seen once. This sample comprised peripheral blood, obtained from a patient treated with radiotherapy plus ipilimumab. The receptors come from a human donor with non-small cell lung cancer who had stable disease on radiotherapy plus ipilimumab.

The chain combines TRBV7-3 with TRBJ2-7; 10 nucleotides agree with TRBD2. V was clipped by 5 bases and J by 2 bases; unmatched bases: 9. The length of the CDR3 is 16 residues. Germline lookup yields CDR1 SGHTA and CDR2 FQGTGA. The CDR3 nucleotides read TGTGCCAGCAGCGATTTAGCGGGAGGTCCTCCCTACGAGCAGTACTTC. Its translation: CASSDLAGGPPYEQYF. Full variable domain (missing parts from reference TRBV7-3 and TRBJ2-7): GAGVSQTPSNKVTEKGKYVELRCDPISGHTALYWYRQSLGQGPEFLIYFQGTGAADDSGLPNDRFFAVRPEGSVSTLKIQRTERGDSAVYLCASSDLAGGPPYEQYFGPGTRLTVT.

The V call is TRBV9, the J call TRBJ1-4, with D tentatively TRBD1 (6 bases). Germline V CDR1 and CDR2: SGDLS, YYNGEE. CDR3 size: 16 residues. V dropped 3 bases and J dropped 0 bases, with 12 bases sitting between them. The CDR3 loop is CASSGRQDSTNEKLFF. CDR3 bases: TGTGCCAGCAGCGGGAGACAGGACTCAACTAATGAAAAACTGTTTTTT.

The chain combines TRBV14 with TRBJ2-2; no clear D gene. There are 12 residues in the CDR3. Between the trimmed V and J ends, which lost 1 base and 7 bases, there was a span of 4 bases. The germline CDR1 and CDR2 sequences are SGHDN and FVKESK. In DNA, the CDR3 is TGTGCCAGCAGCCAAGGGCACGGGGAGCTGTTTTTT. Translated, it gives CASSQGHGELFF.

V is TRBV5-6 and J is TRBJ2-7; D is uncertain. The V gene's germline CDR1 is SGHDT and CDR2 YYEEEE. CDR3 length: 12 residues. V lost 0 bases and J lost 2, with 3 bases in between. This CDR3 reads CASSLEAYEQYF. CDR3 bases: TGTGCCAGCAGCTTGGAAGCCTACGAGCAGTACTTC.